This TCR beta chain emerged from a study of OX40 agonist ivuxolimab in advanced cancers. Across the whole study: Intravenous ivuxolimab at 0.01 to 10 mg/kg was given to patients every 2 weeks.

Trimming took 4 bases from V and 0 from J; bases not matched to a gene: 6. The germline V gene encodes CDR1 SGHRS and CDR2 YFSETQ. The CDR3 is made up of 15 amino acids. Data came from immunoSEQ multiplex PCR; TCRdb stores just in-frame clones and leaves some out. The sample holds tens of thousands of clones, roughly 84% seen once. This clone has just one count. This specimen consisted of CD4+ or CD8+ T cells sorted from blood, obtained in a trial of the OX40 agonist ivuxolimab. The chain couples TRBV5-1 to TRBJ1-1; TRBD1 matches at 7 bases. The TCR originated in an adult with an advanced solid tumor such as melanoma, head and neck, liver or kidney cancer. CDR3 in amino acids: CASSPRQGVNTEAFF. Here the CDR3 DNA reads TGCGCCAGCAGCCCTCGACAGGGAGTGAACACTGAAGCTTTCTTT.